The 22 T cell receptor beta chains given below trace back to one sample, sequenced in a study of T cell clones after liver transplantation. Produced via immunoSEQ multiplex PCR; TCRdb's table is partial and in-frame only. The sample lists approximately 55,000 clones, approximately 71% occurring once. The sequencing used CD4+ T cells from blood, collected around 54 months after liver transplant. Receptors were obtained from a human patient who received a liver transplant. Some T cells may have originated in the graft donor.

This chain links TRBV30 with TRBJ2-3, with TRBD1 matching 7 bases. Germline-derived CDR1 and CDR2 are GTSNPN and SVGIG (reference sequence). The CDR3 is made up of 13 amino acids. CDR3 protein: CTAGQEITDTQYF. The CDR3 DNA follows: TGTACCGCTGGACAGGAGATCACAGATACGCAGTATTTT.

The chain combines TRBV28 with TRBJ2-7; D ambiguous. Germline V gene data show CDR1 as MDHEN and CDR2 as SYDVKM. Trimming shortened V by 3 bases and J by 2 bases, and 8 bases separated the two germline ends. This CDR3 has 13 residues. CDR3: CASSLDQTYEQYF. The CDR3, as DNA: TGTGCCAGCAGTTTGGATCAAACCTACGAGCAGTACTTC.

The chain uses TRBV5-1 and TRBJ1-4; 7 positions match TRBD1. The trim removed 2 bases at V and 3 bases at J, leaving 1 base unmatched. This CDR3 comprises 14 residues. In germline, CDR1 is SGHRS, CDR2 YFSETQ. The DNA for the CDR3 is TGCGCCAGCAGCTTCGGGACAGCTAATGAAAAACTGTTTTTT. Its protein is CASSFGTANEKLFF. The entire variable domain, with the rest obtained from reference TRBV5-1 and TRBJ1-4, is as follows: KAGVTQTPRYLIKTRGQQVTLSCSPISGHRSVSWYQQTPGQGLQFLFEYFSETQRNKGNFPGRFSGRQFSNSRSEMNVSTLELGDSALYLCASSFGTANEKLFFGSGTQLSVL.

This clone was detected a few times. The chain couples TRBV7-2 to TRBJ1-6; no firm D call. This CDR3 region has 14 residues. V was shortened by 4 bases and J by 8 bases, with 12 bases between the two germline ends. Germline lookup yields CDR1 SGHTA and CDR2 FQGNSA. CDR3 sequence (DNA): TGTGCCAGCAGCTCCCCGGGCTACTATTCACCCCTCCACTTT. It translates to CASSSPGYYSPLHF.

The chain uses TRBV10-3 and TRBJ2-4; 9 bases are shared with TRBD1. CDR3 length: 15 amino acids. V lost 6 bases and J lost 8; bases outside the gene matches: 11. CDR1 is ENHRY, CDR2 SYGVKD, per germline. Here the CDR3 DNA reads TGTGCCATCAGCGCAACAGGGGGCGAGGTAGACATTCAGTACTTC. It translates to CAISATGGEVDIQYF.

V gene TRBV19 combines with J gene TRBJ2-2; 7 bases agree with TRBD2. J was trimmed by 0 bases and V by 7 bases; bases with no gene match: 5. CDR1 is LNHDA and CDR2 is SQIVND in the germline V gene (reference sequence). This CDR3 spans 15 amino acids. The CDR3 DNA sequence: TGTGCCAGTAAACGAGCGGGGTCGAACACCGGGGAGCTGTTTTTT. Translating gives CASKRAGSNTGELFF. The full variable domain, in which reference TRBV19 and TRBJ2-2 provide the parts outside the CDR3, is DGGITQSPKYLFRKEGQNVTLSCEQNLNHDAMYWYRQDPGQGLRLIYYSQIVNDFQKGDIAEGYSVSREKKESFPLTVTSAQKNPTAFYLCASKRAGSNTGELFFGEGSRLTVL.

This clone was seen a few times. V gene TRBV28 combines with J gene TRBJ2-1; 8 bases fit TRBD1. The germline CDR1 and CDR2 sequences are MDHEN and SYDVKM. This CDR3 spans 15 amino acids. V shed 6 bases and J 3 bases; nucleotides not matched to a gene: 7. CDR3 sequence reads: CASRGYGQGYNEQFF. The DNA of the CDR3 is TGTGCCAGCAGGGGGTATGGACAGGGCTACAATGAGCAGTTCTTC.

This rearrangement joins TRBV27 to TRBJ2-7; maybe TRBD1 (5 bases). This CDR3 is 15 amino acids long. Trimming pared 5 bases from V and 0 bases from J, leaving 14 bases between. The germline CDR1 and CDR2 sequences are MNHEY and SMNVEV (reference sequence). In DNA, the CDR3 is TGTGCCAGCAGTACGTATTTACAGGCCTCCTACGAGCAGTACTTC. This gives the protein CASSTYLQASYEQYF.

V and J are TRBV5-1 and TRBJ2-2, with D unresolved. The CDR3 length is 17 residues. Trimming took off 3 bases at V and 3 bases at J, with 18 bases between the two ends. The germline CDR1 and CDR2 sequences are SGHRS and YFSETQ. This CDR3 is CASSSDQGSLHTGELFF. In DNA, the CDR3 is TGCGCCAGCAGCTCCGACCAAGGGTCGTTGCACACCGGGGAGCTGTTTTTT.

This rearrangement joins TRBV30 to TRBJ1-4; a possible D gene is TRBD1 (6 bases). Deletions cut 5 bases from V and 11 bases from J, with 21 bases between. Germline CDR1 is GTSNPN and CDR2 is SVGIG (reference sequence). This CDR3 is 14 amino acids long. The CDR3 reads CAWGEGRGAGKLFF. CDR3 nucleotide sequence: TGTGCCTGGGGAGAGGGCAGGGGAGCTGGGAAACTGTTTTTT.

This sequence joins TRBV15 and TRBJ2-1; D is unclear. CDR1 is LNHNV, CDR2 YYDKDF, per germline (reference sequence). This CDR3 has 12 amino acids. Trimming pared 0 bases from V and 7 bases from J, leaving 4 bases between. DNA for the CDR3: TGTGCCACCAGCAGAGAACAAAATGAGCAGTTCTTC. Residues: CATSREQNEQFF.

The chain links TRBV7-2 to TRBJ2-5; the D is unclear. The CDR3 consists of 13 residues. V lost 6 bases, J lost 6 bases, and 14 bases lay in between. The germline V gene has CDR1 SGHTA and CDR2 FQGNSA. The CDR3 nucleotides are TGTGCCAGCAGACCACCCCTAGGCAAGACCCAGTACTTC. This encodes CASRPPLGKTQYF.

This clone was seen once. The J gene is TRBJ2-3, the V gene TRBV16; tentatively, D is TRBD1 (6 bases). Trimming left V 0 bases short and J 7 bases short, with 17 bases between. The CDR3 sequence is 16 residues long. Germline V gene lookup returns CDR1 KGHSY and CDR2 FQNENV. The CDR3 loop reads CASSQSSQGKLNTQYF. The CDR3 DNA follows: TGTGCCAGCAGCCAATCTTCGCAGGGGAAGTTAAATACGCAGTATTTT. The full variable domain, completed using reference TRBV16 and TRBJ2-3, is GEEVAQTPKHLVRGEGQKAKLYCAPIKGHSYVFWYQQVLKNEFKFLISFQNENVFDETGMPKERFSAKCLPNSPCSLEIQATKLEDSAVYFCASSQSSQGKLNTQYFGPGTRLTVL.

CDR3 in amino acids: CAWSVKTQGRQPQHF. The CDR3 nucleotides read TGTGCCTGGAGTGTAAAGACTCAGGGACGACAGCCCCAGCATTTT. The chain links TRBV30 to TRBJ1-5; D might be TRBD1 (5 bases). CDR3 length: 15 amino acids. CDR1 and CDR2 (germline): GTSNPN, SVGIG (reference sequence). V lost 0 bases, J lost 7 bases, and 16 bases lay in between.

The chain uses TRBV2 and TRBJ1-2, with D possibly matching TRBD1 (5 bases). V dropped 8 bases and J dropped 8 bases, with 12 bases sitting between them. The germline V gene has CDR1 SNHLY and CDR2 FYNNEI. The CDR3 runs 11 residues. CDR3 protein: CASGGGGGYTF. The DNA for the CDR3 is TGTGCCAGCGGGGGAGGCGGAGGCTACACCTTC.

Notes on this clone: The junction departs from the called germline gene at one end, perhaps through a read error. J is TRBJ2-2 and V is TRBV18; tentatively, D is TRBD2 (5 bases). Germline CDR1 reads KGHSH; CDR2 reads LQKENI. This CDR3 has 16 residues. The CDR3 DNA is TGTGCCAGTTCACCTAGAGGGCCTCCGAACACCGGGGAGCTGTTTTTT. This gives the protein CASSPRGPPNTGELFF.

This clone was recorded a few times. The chain combines TRBV18 with TRBJ2-1; the match to TRBD1 covers 9 bases. The V segment lost 5 bases and the J segment 6 bases; nucleotides outside the gene matches: 11. CDR3 length: 16 residues. Germline CDR1 reads KGHSH; CDR2 reads LQKENI. Here the CDR3 reads CASSLLQGALGNEQFF. CDR3 in DNA: TGTGCCAGCTCATTACTACAGGGGGCGCTGGGCAATGAGCAGTTCTTC.

This sequence joins TRBV6-6 and TRBJ1-5; no clear D. Trimming cost V 0 bases and J 6 bases, with 3 bases left between them. Germline V gene data show CDR1 as MNHNY and CDR2 as SVGAGI (reference sequence). The CDR3 runs to 12 residues. The CDR3 loop reads CASSYSGQPQHF. The DNA for the CDR3 is TGTGCCAGCAGTTACTCTGGTCAGCCCCAGCATTTT.

This clone has just one count. The chain joins TRBV5-6 to TRBJ1-4; the D gene is possibly TRBD1 (5 bases). This CDR3 has 17 residues. V shed 1 base and J shed 2 bases, with 15 bases lying between them. The germline V gene has CDR1 SGHDT and CDR2 YYEEEE. CDR3 in DNA: TGTGCCAGCAGCTTGTGGGGCAGGGATGAGACTAATGAAAAACTGTTTTTT. It translates to CASSLWGRDETNEKLFF.

The V gene is TRBV28, the J gene TRBJ1-4; 10 bases align to TRBD1. Germline lookup yields CDR1 MDHEN and CDR2 SYDVKM. The CDR3 has 16 amino acids. After removal of 8 bases from V and 5 bases from J, the junction contained 11 bases not matched to a gene. For the CDR3, the DNA is TGTGCCAGCTGTCCTCCGGGACAGGGGACCAATGAAAAACTGTTTTTT. Amino acids: CASCPPGQGTNEKLFF.

This clone has a handful of counts. The rearrangement joins TRBV11-2 to TRBJ2-5, with 11 bases aligning to TRBD2. The germline CDR1 and CDR2 sequences are SGHAT and FQNNGV. The CDR3 totals 16 residues. J was trimmed by 5 bases and V by 1 base; bases with no gene match: 6. CDR3 coding DNA: TGTGCCAGCAGCTTAGGGGGGACTAGCGGAAGGGAGACCCAGTACTTC. Translation gives CASSLGGTSGRETQYF.

This chain joins TRBV9 and TRBJ1-3; D is ambiguous. In germline, CDR1 is SGDLS, CDR2 YYNGEE. Trimming shortened V by 2 bases and J by 1 base, and 7 bases separated the two germline ends. The CDR3 is 14 residues long. Here the CDR3 reads CASSVGRSGNTIYF. The CDR3 DNA sequence: TGTGCCAGCAGCGTCGGAAGATCTGGAAACACCATATATTTT.